The 26 T cell receptor beta chains listed next were all sequenced from one sample in a study of blood T cell repertoires in COVID-19. Generated by immunoSEQ multiplex PCR, the TCRdb table keeps only in-frame clones and is missing some. The sample holds approximately 12,000 clones; approximately 91% are singletons and the top ten take about 28%. Sequences were obtained from peripheral blood. The source of these receptors is a woman in her 70s with active COVID-19.

The chain couples TRBV7-2 to TRBJ2-1, with D possibly TRBD2 on 5 matching bases. From germline, CDR1 is SGHTA and CDR2 FQGNSA. This CDR3 has 16 residues. The V and J ends lost 2 bases and 6 bases respectively, with 17 bases between them. The DNA of the CDR3 is TGTGCCAGCAGCTTATGGGTCGGACTCTTATCCAATGAGCAGTTCTTC. Translated, it gives CASSLWVGLLSNEQFF.

The V and J genes are TRBV3-1 (or the pseudogene TRBV3-2) and TRBJ1-4; TRBD1 is a possible D gene (6 bases). Trimming shortened V by 1 base and J by 8 bases, and 14 bases separated the two germline ends. Germline assignment: CDR1 LGHDT and CDR2 YNNKEL (reference sequence). The CDR3 has 15 amino acids. The DNA of the CDR3 is TGTGCCAGCAGCCAAGTGCCCCAAGGGGGAGAAAAACTGTTTTTT. It is translated as CASSQVPQGGEKLFF.

The CDR3 sequence: CASSVAGGTDTQYF. For the CDR3, the DNA is TGTGCCAGCAGTGTGGCAGGGGGTACAGATACGCAGTATTTT. The chain links TRBV28 to TRBJ2-3; 7 bases agree with TRBD1. Unmatched junction bases numbered 5, after V lost 5 bases and J lost 3 bases. CDR3 length: 14 residues. Germline V gives CDR1 MDHEN, CDR2 SYDVKM.

The chain uses TRBV9 and TRBJ1-1; no firm D call. The CDR3 loop spans 14 amino acids. Germline V lookup: CDR1 SGDLS, CDR2 YYNGEE. The V end was cut by 3 bases, the J end by 0 bases, with 9 bases between. CDR3 DNA: TGTGCCAGCAGCGCCTACAGCCTGAACACTGAAGCTTTCTTT. Protein product: CASSAYSLNTEAFF. Full variable domain (rest looked up from reference TRBV9 and TRBJ1-1): DSGVTQTPKHLITATGQRVTLRCSPRSGDLSVYWYQQSLDQGLQFLIQYYNGEERAKGNILERFSAQQFPDLHSELNLSSLELGDSALYFCASSAYSLNTEAFFGQGTRLTVV.

This chain joins TRBV19 and TRBJ2-3; TRBD1 agrees at 11 bases. V was clipped by 4 bases and J by 3 bases; unmatched bases: 6. CDR1 and CDR2 from the germline V gene are LNHDA and SQIVND (reference sequence). The CDR3 runs to 16 residues. The CDR3, as DNA: TGTGCCAGTAGTAAAAGGACAGGGGGCGCGACAGATACGCAGTATTTT. Its protein is CASSKRTGGATDTQYF.

This chain links TRBV29-1 with TRBJ2-1; TRBD2 matches 11 bases. The CDR3 length is 15 residues. Trimming took 7 bases from V and 2 from J; bases not matched to a gene: 7. CDR1 is SQVTM and CDR2 is ANQGSEA in the germline V gene. The CDR3 loop is CSGSSGRTPYNEQFF. The CDR3 bases are TGCAGCGGCTCTAGCGGGAGGACCCCCTACAATGAGCAGTTCTTC.

The V gene is TRBV7-3, the J gene TRBJ2-7; 10 nucleotides line up with TRBD2. With 1 base clipped from V and 0 bases from J, the junction kept 6 bases outside the gene matches. The CDR3 sequence is 17 residues long. Germline CDR1 and CDR2: SGHTA and FQGTGA. The CDR3 DNA reads as TGTGCCAGCAGCTTAAAGACCGGGACTAGCGTCTCCTACGAGCAGTACTTC. Residues: CASSLKTGTSVSYEQYF.

The rearrangement joins TRBV21-1 to TRBJ2-1; the D call of TRBD2 is as the table states it, not checked on the DNA. TRBV21-1 is a recognized pseudogene. This CDR3 is built from 18 residues. For the CDR3, the DNA is TGTGCCAGCAGTATCCCCAATCCCGGACTAGCGGGAGGGGATCGGCAGTTCTTC. Encoded protein: CASSIPNPGLAGGDRQFF.

The chain is built from TRBV6-2 or TRBV6-3 and TRBJ2-2; no definite D call. The CDR3 spans 17 residues. Germline-derived CDR1 and CDR2 are MNHEY and SVGEGT. The ends were cut back, 0 bases at V and 6 bases at J, with 17 bases in the middle. The CDR3, as DNA: TGTGCCAGCAGTTACTCGCCGGGTTACGCCGCAGCCGGGGAGCTGTTTTTT. Amino acid sequence: CASSYSPGYAAAGELFF.

The V and J genes are TRBV21-1 and TRBJ1-5. TRBV21-1 has pseudogene status. The CDR3 is 13 amino acids. This CDR3 reads CASSKGGEQPQHF. The DNA for the CDR3 is TGTGCCAGCAGCAAGGGGGGGGAACAGCCCCAGCATTTT.

The chain carries TRBV27 and TRBJ1-2, with a possible D match to TRBD1 (5 bases). Germline CDR1 and CDR2: MNHEY and SMNVEV (reference sequence). The CDR3 totals 13 residues. The germline V and J ends were trimmed by 2 bases and 8 bases, with 12 bases remaining between them. DNA for the CDR3: TGTGCCAGCAGTTTAAGGCAGGGCATCGGCTACACCTTC. Translation: CASSLRQGIGYTF.

The rearrangement joins TRBV19 to TRBJ2-5, with a tentative D call TRBD2 (6 bases). V was shortened by 5 bases and J by 4 bases, with 8 bases between the two germline ends. Germline CDR1 is LNHDA and CDR2 is SQIVND (reference sequence). The CDR3 sequence is 12 residues long. The CDR3: CASSPGVETQYF. The DNA of the CDR3 is TGTGCCAGTAGTCCGGGAGTAGAGACCCAGTACTTC.

J is TRBJ1-1 and V is TRBV11-2; D gene unclear. Germline V gives CDR1 SGHAT, CDR2 FQNNGV. Between the trimmed V and J ends, which lost 5 bases and 8 bases, there was a span of 15 bases. This CDR3 spans 13 amino acids. The DNA of the CDR3 is TGTGCCAGCAGCGAGCGTTTGGCGAGGGAAGCTTTCTTT. It codes for CASSERLAREAFF.

The V and J genes are TRBV6-6 and TRBJ2-1; 9 bases are shared with TRBD2. The germline CDR1 and CDR2 sequences are MNHNY and SVGAGI (reference sequence). With V trimmed by 2 bases and J by 10 bases, 6 bases remained unmatched. This CDR3 is 14 amino acids long. In DNA form, the CDR3 reads TGTGCCAGCAGTTACCTAGCGGGGAACGGGGAGCAGTTCTTC. It yields the protein CASSYLAGNGEQFF.

The chain links TRBV7-2 to TRBJ1-1; 7 nucleotides match TRBD1. Trimming at V came to 6 bases and at J to 4 bases, leaving 5 bases not matched to a gene. Germline CDR1 is SGHTA and CDR2 is FQGNSA. CDR3 size: 13 residues. CDR3 region: CASSLQGGTEAFF. The CDR3 DNA sequence: TGTGCCAGCAGTCTTCAGGGGGGCACTGAAGCTTTCTTT.

The chain uses TRBV5-1 and TRBJ2-7; D possibly corresponds to TRBD1 (6 bases). V shed 0 bases and J shed 2 bases, with 9 bases lying between them. CDR1 is SGHRS, CDR2 YFSETQ, per germline. The CDR3 is made up of 14 amino acids. In nucleotides, the CDR3 is TGCGCCAGCAGCTTGGTGCCAGGGGCCTACGAGCAGTACTTC. Translated: CASSLVPGAYEQYF.

This chain connects TRBV5-4 to TRBJ1-6; TRBD1 is a possible D gene (5 bases). V gave up 1 base and J gave up 10 bases, with 12 bases separating them. The CDR3 contains 14 residues. The V gene's germline CDR1 is SGHNT and CDR2 YYREEE (reference sequence). The CDR3 nucleotides are TGTGCCAGCAGCTTGCAGGGATTAGAGTCACCCCTCCACTTT. Its protein is CASSLQGLESPLHF.

V and J are TRBV18 and TRBJ1-2; D uncertain. The CDR3 extends over 15 amino acids. The germline V gene has CDR1 KGHSH and CDR2 LQKENI. V was clipped by 4 bases and J by 8 bases, with 20 bases between them. The CDR3 DNA follows: TGTGCCAGCTCACTTTCAGACGGAACGAGGGCAGGCTACACCTTC. Translated: CASSLSDGTRAGYTF.

The chain is built from TRBV4-1 and TRBJ1-1; weak D call: TRBD1 (5 bases). Trimming removed 1 base at V and 0 bases at J, with 12 bases between. Germline lookup yields CDR1 MGHRA and CDR2 YSYEKL. This CDR3 spans 16 amino acids. The CDR3 DNA follows: TGCGCCAGCAGCCAAGCCTATTCGGACATGAACACTGAAGCTTTCTTT. This codes for CASSQAYSDMNTEAFF.

Written as DNA, the CDR3 is TGTGCCATCAGTGTTGTGCAACAGGAGCCTCATGAGCAGTTCTTC. Translated, it gives CAISVVQQEPHEQFF. V gene TRBV10-3 combines with J gene TRBJ2-1; the D gene is possibly TRBD1 (5 bases). Germline lookup yields CDR1 ENHRY and CDR2 SYGVKD. V lost 4 bases and J lost 8, with 18 bases in between. The CDR3 covers 15 residues.

The chain is built from TRBV9 and TRBJ1-3, with 7 bases identical to TRBD1. This CDR3 contains 15 residues. CDR1 SGDLS and CDR2 YYNGEE come from the germline V gene. The V and J ends lost 2 bases and 3 bases, in that order; junction bases with no gene match: 5. The CDR3 here is CASSVEGASGNTIYF. The CDR3 nucleotides read TGTGCCAGCAGCGTCGAGGGGGCAAGTGGAAACACCATATATTTT.

The CDR3 bases are TGTGCCAGCAGCCCGGGAGGGCCCGCAGATACGCAGTATTTT. Translated: CASSPGGPADTQYF. The V call is TRBV5-6, the J call TRBJ2-3, with TRBD2 identical over 8 bases. Germline V CDR1 and CDR2: SGHDT, YYEEEE. V lost 4 bases to trimming and J lost 4 bases; unmatched junction nucleotides: 5. This CDR3 is 14 amino acids long. Full variable domain (missing parts from reference TRBV5-6 and TRBJ2-3): DAGVTQSPTHLIKTRGQQVTLRCSPKSGHDTVSWYQQALGQGPQFIFQYYEEEERQRGNFPDRFSGHQFPNYSSELNVNALLLGDSALYLCASSPGGPADTQYFGPGTRLTVL.

Of note for this clone: The identical CDR3 is also encoded by other nucleotide sequences in the sample. The rearrangement uses TRBV10-2 and TRBJ2-1; TRBD1 aligns across 8 bases. Looked up from germline, CDR1 is WSHSY and CDR2 is SAAADI. V gave up 4 bases and J gave up 1 base; unmatched junction bases: 3. The CDR3 consists of 15 residues. The CDR3 loop is CASSGTGSSYNEQFF. The DNA of the CDR3 is TGCGCCAGCAGTGGGACAGGGAGTTCCTACAATGAGCAGTTCTTC.

CDR3 in amino acids: CASSRDRVDYEQYF. CDR3 bases: TGTGCCAGCAGCAGGGACAGGGTGGACTACGAGCAGTACTTC. This chain links TRBV7-2 with TRBJ2-7; 9 bases map to TRBD1. V lost 5 bases, J lost 3 bases, and 5 bases stayed unmatched. The CDR3 spans 14 residues. Germline V gene lookup returns CDR1 SGHTA and CDR2 FQGNSA. Looking up the rest from reference TRBV7-2 and TRBJ2-7 gives the full variable domain: GAGVSQSPSNKVTEKGKDVELRCDPISGHTALYWYRQSLGQGLEFLIYFQGNSAPDKSGLPSDRFSAERTGGSVSTLTIQRTQQEDSAVYLCASSRDRVDYEQYFGPGTRLTVT.

The rearrangement joins TRBV18 to TRBJ2-1, with 8 bases fitting TRBD2. With 8 bases clipped from V and 5 bases from J, the junction kept 14 bases outside the gene matches. In germline, CDR1 is KGHSH, CDR2 LQKENI. There are 16 residues in the CDR3. This CDR3 is CASRSQGWTSHNEQFF. The CDR3 DNA reads as TGTGCCAGCCGAAGCCAGGGGTGGACTAGCCACAATGAGCAGTTCTTC.

In its sample, this clone was seen once. The V gene is TRBV2, the J gene TRBJ2-7, with a tentative D call TRBD1 (6 bases). The CDR3 is 16 residues long. Germline CDR1 reads SNHLY; CDR2 reads FYNNEI. V was shortened by 7 bases and J by 0 bases, with 19 bases between the two germline ends. The CDR3, as DNA: TGTGCCAGCAAAGCCTCCCGGGACACCCACTCCTACGAGCAGTACTTC. It yields the protein CASKASRDTHSYEQYF. Full variable domain (remainder filled in from reference TRBV2 and TRBJ2-7): EPEVTQTPSHQVTQMGQEVILRCVPISNHLYFYWYRQILGQKVEFLVSFYNNEISEKSEIFDDQFSVERPDGSNFTLKIRSTKLEDSAMYFCASKASRDTHSYEQYFGPGTRLTVT.